These 21 T cell receptor beta chains were all obtained from the same sample, sequenced in a study of PD-1 blockade in mismatch repair-deficient tumors. Sequencing used immunoSEQ multiplex PCR; TCRdb keeps in-frame clones, though not all of them. The data contain 50,000 or so clones, around 77% of them singletons. This specimen was PBMCs, taken before pembrolizumab treatment. These receptors were taken from an adult with mismatch repair-deficient cancer.

This clone was picked up one time. The CDR3 nucleotides read TGTGCCAGCAGCTTGACTAGCGGGAGGGCCAAGTTGCAGTACTTC. Translated: CASSLTSGRAKLQYF. This chain connects TRBV5-6 to TRBJ2-4, with 13 positions matching TRBD2. The CDR3 length is 15 residues. The V gene end was trimmed by 1 base and the J gene end by 13 bases; junction bases not matched to a gene: 8. CDR1 SGHDT and CDR2 YYEEEE come from the germline V gene.

The rearrangement joins TRBV28 to TRBJ2-5, with 7 bases matching TRBD1. Unmatched junction bases numbered 19, after V lost 5 bases and J lost 7 bases. This CDR3 contains 17 residues. The germline CDR1 and CDR2 sequences are MDHEN and SYDVKM. CDR3 nucleotides: TGTGCCAGCAGTCATTCGACAGGGCTCGGGTCCTTAGGGACCCAGTACTTC. Protein: CASSHSTGLGSLGTQYF.

The chain employs TRBV9 and TRBJ2-2; tentative D call: TRBD2 (6 bases). In germline, CDR1 is SGDLS, CDR2 YYNGEE. This CDR3 spans 14 amino acids. Trimming removed 7 bases at V and 5 bases at J, with 15 bases between. The CDR3 DNA reads as TGTGCCAGCGAAACCGGAGGGCTAACCGGGGAGCTGTTTTTT. This gives the protein CASETGGLTGELFF.

This chain joins TRBV11-3 and TRBJ2-1; TRBD2 aligns across 8 bases. The CDR3 sequence is 16 residues long. V shed 5 bases and J 8 bases; nucleotides not matched to a gene: 14. Germline loops: CDR1 SGHNT, CDR2 YENEEA. Here the CDR3 DNA reads TGTGCCAGCAGCCTCACTAGCGGTTTCGCATCTGATGAGCAGTTCTTC. Its protein is CASSLTSGFASDEQFF.

V is TRBV5-1 and J is TRBJ1-1, with D possibly matching TRBD1 (5 bases). CDR3 length: 15 amino acids. The germline gives CDR1 SGHRS, CDR2 YFSETQ. Trimming took off 0 bases at V and 4 bases at J, with 13 bases between the two ends. CDR3 in amino acids: CASSLERGRGTEAFF. CDR3 in DNA: TGCGCCAGCAGCTTGGAGCGGGGGAGGGGCACTGAAGCTTTCTTT. Filled out from reference TRBV5-1 and TRBJ1-1, the complete variable domain reads KAGVTQTPRYLIKTRGQQVTLSCSPISGHRSVSWYQQTPGQGLQFLFEYFSETQRNKGNFPGRFSGRQFSNSRSEMNVSTLELGDSALYLCASSLERGRGTEAFFGQGTRLTVV.

V gene TRBV13 combines with J gene TRBJ1-1; D gene unclear. This CDR3 has 12 amino acids. Germline CDR1 is PRHDT and CDR2 is FYEKMQ (reference sequence). V was cut by 2 bases and J by 6 bases, with 7 bases left in between. CDR3 region: CASSLRPAEAFF. For the CDR3, the DNA is TGTGCCAGCAGCTTACGGCCGGCTGAAGCTTTCTTT.

CDR3 region: CATSRVTSGYTDTQYF. CDR3 DNA: TGTGCCACCAGCAGAGTAACTAGCGGTTACACAGATACGCAGTATTTT. The chain combines TRBV15 with TRBJ2-3, with TRBD2 matching 8 bases. Germline assignment: CDR1 LNHNV and CDR2 YYDKDF (reference sequence). The CDR3 contains 16 residues. V trimming: 1 base; J trimming: 2 bases; junction bases outside the gene matches: 5.

V usage is TRBV5-1 and J usage is TRBJ2-2, with 11 bases matching TRBD2. The CDR3 length is 16 residues. The junction had 2 bases not matched to a gene; V was cut back by 2 bases and J by 2 bases. Germline assignment: CDR1 SGHRS and CDR2 YFSETQ. The CDR3 region has the DNA TGCGCCAGCAGCTTTCTAGCGGGAGGTAACACCGGGGAGCTGTTTTTT. Translation gives CASSFLAGGNTGELFF.

The table lists this clone with a count of one. This chain uses TRBV7-9 with TRBJ2-1; 8 bases agree with TRBD2. After removal of 3 bases from V and 9 bases from J, the junction contained 10 bases not matched to a gene. From germline, CDR1 is SEHNR and CDR2 FQNEAQ (reference sequence). The CDR3 loop spans 15 amino acids. The CDR3 region is CASSFLSGAAGEQFF. CDR3 sequence (DNA): TGTGCCAGCAGCTTTCTTAGCGGGGCGGCAGGTGAGCAGTTCTTC.

The CDR3 sequence is CASSLNRDQPQHF. CDR3 sequence (DNA): TGTGCCAGCAGCTTAAACAGAGATCAGCCCCAGCATTTT. V and J are TRBV7-3 and TRBJ1-5; D call uncertain. Germline assignment: CDR1 SGHTA and CDR2 FQGTGA. This CDR3 spans 13 amino acids. The germline V and J ends were trimmed by 1 base and 5 bases, with 6 bases remaining between them.

The chain employs TRBV28 and TRBJ1-2; weak D call: TRBD1 (6 bases). Germline CDR1 MDHEN, CDR2 SYDVKM. CDR3 length: 15 residues. V was trimmed by 6 bases and J by 0 bases, leaving 14 bases between them. CDR3 nucleotides: TGTGCCAGCAGCTGGGGGCACCAGGCTAACTATGGCTACACCTTC. It translates to CASSWGHQANYGYTF.

The chain has TRBV4-1 and TRBJ1-1, with a tentative D call TRBD1 (6 bases). Germline values: CDR1 MGHRA, CDR2 YSYEKL. Trimming pared 6 bases from V and 0 bases from J, leaving 17 bases between. The CDR3 is 16 residues long. The CDR3 DNA follows: TGCGCCAGCAGGGGGCCCCTACAGGGAATGAACACTGAAGCTTTCTTT. Translation gives CASRGPLQGMNTEAFF.

J is TRBJ2-5 and V is TRBV11-2, with D perhaps TRBD1 (5 bases). Germline-derived CDR1 and CDR2 are SGHAT and FQNNGV. The CDR3 is 14 residues long. Trimming took off 2 bases at V and 5 bases at J, with 12 bases between the two ends. Here the CDR3 DNA reads TGTGCCAGCAGCTTATTGACAGCTGGGGAGACCCAGTACTTC. Its translation is CASSLLTAGETQYF.

This chain joins TRBV19 and TRBJ2-1; the match to TRBD2 covers 10 bases. Germline CDR1 LNHDA, CDR2 SQIVND (reference sequence). The junction had 10 bases not matched to a gene; V was cut back by 6 bases and J by 5 bases. The CDR3 is made up of 16 amino acids. CDR3 loop: CASRSKPGLANNEQFF. The CDR3 nucleotides read TGTGCCAGTAGGAGCAAACCGGGACTAGCGAACAATGAGCAGTTCTTC.

This clone is medium-sized within its sample. V and J are TRBV30 and TRBJ2-2; tentatively, D is TRBD1 (6 bases). Germline CDR1 and CDR2: GTSNPN and SVGIG (reference sequence). There are 14 residues in the CDR3. Deletions cut 5 bases from V and 3 bases from J, with 13 bases between. CDR3 DNA sequence: TGTGCCTGGGGGACACGTGAACACACCGGGGAGCTGTTTTTT. Encoded protein: CAWGTREHTGELFF.

This clone was recorded only once. The chain links TRBV18 to TRBJ2-5; the D gene could be TRBD1 or TRBD2 (5 bases each). Trimming shortened V by 9 bases and J by 5 bases, and 13 bases separated the two germline ends. This CDR3 has 12 amino acids. Germline V gene sequence: CDR1 KGHSH, CDR2 LQKENI. The CDR3 nucleotides are TGTGCCAGTTCTGGGGGTAGTGAGACCCAGTACTTC. Translated: CASSGGSETQYF.

This clone has only a few counts. This chain joins TRBV11-3 and TRBJ1-1; no clear D. The V gene's germline CDR1 is SGHNT and CDR2 YENEEA. The CDR3 extends over 12 amino acids. Deletions cut 4 bases from V and 0 bases from J, with 3 bases between. For the CDR3, the DNA is TGTGCCAGCAGCTCGATGAACACTGAAGCTTTCTTT. Its protein product is CASSSMNTEAFF.

This chain connects TRBV2 to TRBJ1-2; TRBD1 is a possible D gene (5 bases). With 0 bases removed from V and 2 bases from J, the gap between germline ends came to 13 bases. Germline loops: CDR1 SNHLY, CDR2 FYNNEI. This CDR3 has 16 residues. The CDR3: CASSEALPGGNYGYTF. CDR3 coding DNA: TGTGCCAGCAGTGAAGCGCTTCCGGGGGGAAACTATGGCTACACCTTC. The variable domain in full, completed from reference TRBV2 and TRBJ1-2, reads EPEVTQTPSHQVTQMGQEVILRCVPISNHLYFYWYRQILGQKVEFLVSFYNNEISEKSEIFDDQFSVERPDGSNFTLKIRSTKLEDSAMYFCASSEALPGGNYGYTFGSGTRLTVV.

The chain carries TRBV11-3 and TRBJ2-3, with 11 positions matching TRBD2. This CDR3 has 16 amino acids. Unmatched junction bases numbered 7, after V lost 6 bases and J lost 2 bases. The germline CDR1 and CDR2 sequences are SGHNT and YENEEA. The CDR3 loop is CASRSGTSGTTDTQYF. The DNA of the CDR3 is TGTGCCAGCAGGTCCGGGACTAGCGGCACCACAGATACGCAGTATTTT. The full variable domain, with the rest looked up from reference TRBV11-3 and TRBJ2-3, is EAGVVQSPRYKIIEKKQPVAFWCNPISGHNTLYWYLQNLGQGPELLIRYENEEAVDDSQLPKDRFSAERLKGVDSTLKIQPAELGDSAVYLCASRSGTSGTTDTQYFGPGTRLTVL.

This chain's CDR3 is CASSRDITGANVLTF. Here the CDR3 DNA reads TGTGCCAGCTCACGGGATATTACCGGGGCCAACGTCCTGACTTTC. The rearrangement joins TRBV18 to TRBJ2-6; no reliable D call. V gave up 4 bases and J gave up 4 bases, with 11 bases separating them. Germline V gene data show CDR1 as KGHSH and CDR2 as LQKENI. This CDR3 region has 15 residues.

This rearrangement joins TRBV13 to TRBJ2-7; 11 nucleotides line up with TRBD2. This CDR3 spans 15 amino acids. Germline V gene data show CDR1 as PRHDT and CDR2 as FYEKMQ (reference sequence). V lost 5 bases to trimming and J lost 2 bases; unmatched junction nucleotides: 5. CDR3 coding DNA: TGTGCCAGCAGCCACGGGACTAGCGGCACCTACGAGCAGTACTTC. Translation: CASSHGTSGTYEQYF.